This TCR beta chain is drawn from a study of cytomegalovirus exposure and HLA in healthy donors. The PCR had 60 Vbeta and 13 Jbeta primers. Using immunoSEQ multiplex PCR, the repertoire was profiled, and TCRdb retains in-frame clones only, with some absent. The sample includes roughly 150,000 clones, approximately 62% of them seen just once. Germline loops: CDR1 SGHDN, CDR2 FVKESK. V was shortened by 1 base and J by 4 bases, with 14 bases between the two germline ends. This CDR3 spans 16 amino acids. The TCR was taken from a human donor in good health. The sample consisted of PBMCs. This chain uses TRBV14 with TRBJ2-1; maybe TRBD1 (6 bases). The CDR3 nucleotides are TGTGCCAGCAGCCAAGTAGGGGGAAGCGCGTACAATGAGCAGTTCTTC. Translation gives CASSQVGGSAYNEQFF.